The sequence of this TCR beta chain was determined in a study of blood T cell repertoires in COVID-19. This CDR3 has 15 residues. Germline CDR1 reads SGHRS; CDR2 reads YFSETQ. Trimming at V came to 1 base and at J to 6 bases, leaving 8 bases not matched to a gene. Libraries were prepared by immunoSEQ multiplex PCR; TCRdb keeps only in-frame clonotypes and omits some of them. Here the sample spans some 240,000 clones, more than 75% being singletons. This clone was picked up a small number of times. This TCR was sampled from a woman aged 45-65 years who had been exposed to COVID-19. Sequencing was performed on PBMCs or T cells enriched from blood (not recorded which). The V and J genes are TRBV5-1 and TRBJ2-7; TRBD1 matches at 9 bases. The CDR3 bases are TGCGCCAGCAGCTTGATCGCCGGGACAGGGAGCGAGCAGTACTTC. Translating it yields CASSLIAGTGSEQYF.